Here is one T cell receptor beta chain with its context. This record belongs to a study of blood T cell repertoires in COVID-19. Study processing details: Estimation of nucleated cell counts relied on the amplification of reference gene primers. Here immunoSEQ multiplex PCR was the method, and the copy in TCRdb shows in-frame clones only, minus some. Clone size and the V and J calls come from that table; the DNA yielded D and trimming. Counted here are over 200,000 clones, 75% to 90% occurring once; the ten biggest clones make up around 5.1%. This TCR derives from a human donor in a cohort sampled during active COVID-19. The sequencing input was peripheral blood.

Here the CDR3 reads CAWARDREHEQYF. The CDR3 DNA sequence: TGTGCCTGGGCTCGAGACAGGGAACACGAGCAGTACTTC. The rearrangement joins TRBV30 to TRBJ2-7; TRBD1 aligns across 7 bases. The V gene's germline CDR1 is GTSNPN and CDR2 SVGIG (reference sequence). The CDR3 covers 13 residues. Trimming took 5 bases from V and 5 from J; bases not matched to a gene: 9.